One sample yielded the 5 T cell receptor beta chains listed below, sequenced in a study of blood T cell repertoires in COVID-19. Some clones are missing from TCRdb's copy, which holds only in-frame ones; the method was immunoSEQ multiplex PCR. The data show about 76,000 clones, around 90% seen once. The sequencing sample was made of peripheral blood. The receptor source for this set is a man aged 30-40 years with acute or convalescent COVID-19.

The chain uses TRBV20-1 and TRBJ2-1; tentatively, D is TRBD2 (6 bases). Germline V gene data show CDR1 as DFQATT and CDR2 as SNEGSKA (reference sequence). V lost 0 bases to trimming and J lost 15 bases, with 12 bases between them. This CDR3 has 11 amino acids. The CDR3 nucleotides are TGCAGTGCTAGAGATCCGCGGGAAACGTTCTTC. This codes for CSARDPRETFF.

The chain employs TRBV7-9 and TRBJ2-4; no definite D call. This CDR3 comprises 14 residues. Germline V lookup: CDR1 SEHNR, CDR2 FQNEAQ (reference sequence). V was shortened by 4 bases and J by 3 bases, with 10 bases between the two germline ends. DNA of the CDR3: TGTGCCAGCAGCTCCCGCGATGACAAAAACATTCAGTACTTC. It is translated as CASSSRDDKNIQYF.

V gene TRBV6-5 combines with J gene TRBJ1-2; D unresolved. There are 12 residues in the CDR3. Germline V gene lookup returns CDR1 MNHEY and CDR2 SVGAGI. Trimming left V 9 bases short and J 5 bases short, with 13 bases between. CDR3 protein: CASFWAGYGYTF. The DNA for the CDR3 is TGTGCCAGTTTTTGGGCGGGGTATGGCTACACCTTC.

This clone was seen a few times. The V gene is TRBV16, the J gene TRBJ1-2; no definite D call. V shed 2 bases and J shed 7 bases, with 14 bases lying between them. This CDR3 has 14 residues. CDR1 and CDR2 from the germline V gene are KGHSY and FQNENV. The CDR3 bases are TGTGCCAGCAGCCAAGGAGTAGGCCTCTTTGGCTACACCTTC. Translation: CASSQGVGLFGYTF.

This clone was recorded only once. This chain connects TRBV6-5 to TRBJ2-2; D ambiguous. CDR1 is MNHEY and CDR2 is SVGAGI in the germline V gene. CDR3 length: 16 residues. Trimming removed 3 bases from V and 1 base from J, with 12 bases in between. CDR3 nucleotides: TGTGCCAGCAGTTATCAAGGCAGACTGAACACCGGGGAGCTGTTTTTT. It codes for CASSYQGRLNTGELFF.